This T cell receptor beta chain was captured by sequencing in a study of CD8+ T cells in alopecia areata. Lesional scalp punch biopsies and peripheral blood were collected from alopecia areata patients. Germline V gene data show CDR1 as MNHEY and CDR2 as SMNVEV (reference sequence). Trimming took 3 bases from V and 4 from J, leaving 10 bases between them. CDR3 length: 13 residues. General study results and limits: Possibly as an HLA-related effect, TCR sharing across patients appeared less clear than in mice. Clonality exceeded that of normal scalp in lesional scalp, most notably in alopecia totalis/universalis. Scalp sample sequencing also detects resident alphabeta T cells of normal skin.

Investigators isolated RNA and reverse transcribed it into cDNA to act as the sequencing template. The method was immunoSEQ multiplex PCR; TCRdb's version includes in-frame clones alone and lacks a portion of them. The table shows about 64,000 clones, with about 40% occurring only once. As for this clone: Its antigen is currently unknown.

The chain is built from TRBV27 and TRBJ2-7; D possibly corresponds to TRBD2 (6 bases). The sample consisted of NKG2D-low CD8+ T cells sorted from blood. The origin of this receptor is a human donor with alopecia areata. Here the CDR3 reads CASSLTTRYEQYF. Written as DNA, the CDR3 is TGTGCCAGCAGTTTGACGACTAGATACGAGCAGTACTTC.